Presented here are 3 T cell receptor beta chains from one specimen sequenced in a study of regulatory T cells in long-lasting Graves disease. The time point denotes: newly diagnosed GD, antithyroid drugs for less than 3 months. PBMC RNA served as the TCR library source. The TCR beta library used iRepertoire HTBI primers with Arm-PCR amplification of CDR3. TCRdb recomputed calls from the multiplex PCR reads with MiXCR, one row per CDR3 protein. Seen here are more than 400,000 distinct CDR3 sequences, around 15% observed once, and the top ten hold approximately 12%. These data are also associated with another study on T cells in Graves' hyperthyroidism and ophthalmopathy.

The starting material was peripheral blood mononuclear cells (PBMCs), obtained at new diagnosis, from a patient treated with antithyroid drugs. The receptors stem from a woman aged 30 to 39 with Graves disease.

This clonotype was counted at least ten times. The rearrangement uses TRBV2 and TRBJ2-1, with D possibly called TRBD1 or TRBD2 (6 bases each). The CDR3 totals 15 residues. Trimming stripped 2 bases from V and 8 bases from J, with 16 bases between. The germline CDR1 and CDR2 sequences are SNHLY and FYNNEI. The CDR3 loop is CASSESLGGIYEQFF. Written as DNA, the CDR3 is TGTGCCAGCAGTGAAAGCTTAGGGGGGATCTATGAGCAGTTCTTC. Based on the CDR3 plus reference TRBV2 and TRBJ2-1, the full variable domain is EPEVTQTPSHQVTQMGQEVILRCVPISNHLYFYWYRQILGQKVEFLVSFYNNEISEKSEIFDDQFSVERPDGSNFTLKIRSTKLEDSAMYFCASSESLGGIYEQFFGPGTRLTVL.

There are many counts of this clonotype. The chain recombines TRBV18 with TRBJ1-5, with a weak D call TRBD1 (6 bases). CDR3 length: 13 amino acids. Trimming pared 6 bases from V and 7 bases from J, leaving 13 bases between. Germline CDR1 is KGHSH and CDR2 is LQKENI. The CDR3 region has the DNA TGTGCCAGCTCCCCGAACAGGGAACAGCCCCAGCATTTT. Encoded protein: CASSPNREQPQHF.

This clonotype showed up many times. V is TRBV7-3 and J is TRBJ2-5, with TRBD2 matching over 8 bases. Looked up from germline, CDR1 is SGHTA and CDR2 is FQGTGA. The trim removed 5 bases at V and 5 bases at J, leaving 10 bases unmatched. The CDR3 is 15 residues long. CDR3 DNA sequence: TGTGCCAGCAGCACCACCAGGACTAGCCGGGAGACCCAGTACTTC. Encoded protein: CASSTTRTSRETQYF.